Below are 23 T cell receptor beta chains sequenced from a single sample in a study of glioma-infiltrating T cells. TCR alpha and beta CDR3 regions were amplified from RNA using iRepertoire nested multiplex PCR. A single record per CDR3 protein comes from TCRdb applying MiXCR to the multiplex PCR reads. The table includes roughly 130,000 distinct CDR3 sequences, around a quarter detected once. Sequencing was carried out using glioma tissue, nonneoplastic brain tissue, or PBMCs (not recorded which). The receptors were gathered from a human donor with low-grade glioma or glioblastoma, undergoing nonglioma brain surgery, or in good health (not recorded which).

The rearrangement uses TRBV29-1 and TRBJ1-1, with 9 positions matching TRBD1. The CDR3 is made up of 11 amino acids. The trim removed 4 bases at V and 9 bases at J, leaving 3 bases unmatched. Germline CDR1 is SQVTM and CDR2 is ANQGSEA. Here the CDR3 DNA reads TGCAGCGTTGTGGGACAGGGACAAGCTTTCTTT. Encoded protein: CSVVGQGQAFF.

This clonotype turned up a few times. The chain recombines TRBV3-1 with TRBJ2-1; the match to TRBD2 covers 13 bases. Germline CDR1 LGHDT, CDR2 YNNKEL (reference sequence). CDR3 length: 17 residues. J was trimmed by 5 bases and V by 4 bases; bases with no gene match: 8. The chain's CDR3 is CASSPHPGTSGDNEQFF. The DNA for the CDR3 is TGTGCCAGCAGCCCCCACCCCGGGACTAGCGGGGACAATGAGCAGTTCTTC.

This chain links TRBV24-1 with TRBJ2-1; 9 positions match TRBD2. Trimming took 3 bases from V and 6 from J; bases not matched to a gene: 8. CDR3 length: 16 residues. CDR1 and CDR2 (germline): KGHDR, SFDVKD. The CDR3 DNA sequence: TGTGCCACCAGTGATACCCTAGCGGGAAGGGTCAATGAGCAGTTCTTC. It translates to CATSDTLAGRVNEQFF.

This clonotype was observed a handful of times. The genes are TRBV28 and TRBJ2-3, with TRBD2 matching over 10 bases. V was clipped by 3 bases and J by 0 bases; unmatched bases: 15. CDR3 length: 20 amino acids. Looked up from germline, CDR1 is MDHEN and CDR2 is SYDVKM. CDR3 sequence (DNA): TGTGCCAGCAGTTTTGTAGCGGGGGGCCGAAACCCCGTTAGCACAGATACGCAGTATTTT. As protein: CASSFVAGGRNPVSTDTQYF.

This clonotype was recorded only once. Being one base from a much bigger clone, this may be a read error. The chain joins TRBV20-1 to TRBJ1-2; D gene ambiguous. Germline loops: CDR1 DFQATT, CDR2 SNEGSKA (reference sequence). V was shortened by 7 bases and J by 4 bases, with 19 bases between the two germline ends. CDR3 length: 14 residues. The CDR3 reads CSVRPSGNGYGYTF. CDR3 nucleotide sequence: TGCAGTGTTAGGCCGAGCGGGAATGGCTATGGCTACACCTTC.

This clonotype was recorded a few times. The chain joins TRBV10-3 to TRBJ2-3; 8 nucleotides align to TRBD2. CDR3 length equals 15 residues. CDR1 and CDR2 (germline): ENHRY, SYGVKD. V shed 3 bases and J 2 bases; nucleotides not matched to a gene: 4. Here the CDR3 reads CAISDGGGPTDTQYF. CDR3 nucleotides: TGTGCCATCAGTGATGGCGGGGGGCCCACAGATACGCAGTATTTT.

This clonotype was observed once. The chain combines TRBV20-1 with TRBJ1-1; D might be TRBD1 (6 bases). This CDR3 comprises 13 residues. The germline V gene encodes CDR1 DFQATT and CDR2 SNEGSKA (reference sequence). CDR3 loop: CSTQPTGNTEAFF. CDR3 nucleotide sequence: TGCAGCACCCAACCGACAGGGAACACTGAAGCTTTCTTT.

For the CDR3, the DNA is TGTGCCAGCAGTATAGCAGGTACCGATGAGCAGTTCTTC. It codes for CASSIAGTDEQFF. The rearrangement joins TRBV3-1 to TRBJ2-1; no firm D call. Trimming took off 6 bases at V and 8 bases at J, with 14 bases between the two ends. CDR3 size: 13 residues. CDR1 LGHDT and CDR2 YNNKEL come from the germline V gene (reference sequence).

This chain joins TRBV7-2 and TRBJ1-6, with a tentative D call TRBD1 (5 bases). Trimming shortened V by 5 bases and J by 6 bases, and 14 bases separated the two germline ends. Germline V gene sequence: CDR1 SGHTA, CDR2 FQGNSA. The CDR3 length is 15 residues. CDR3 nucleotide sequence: TGTGCCAGCAGCGAAAGGGGAGACTCTAATTCACCCCTCCACTTT. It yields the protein CASSERGDSNSPLHF. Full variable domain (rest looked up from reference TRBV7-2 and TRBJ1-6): GAGVSQSPSNKVTEKGKDVELRCDPISGHTALYWYRQSLGQGLEFLIYFQGNSAPDKSGLPSDRFSAERTGGSVSTLTIQRTQQEDSAVYLCASSERGDSNSPLHFGNGTRLTVT.

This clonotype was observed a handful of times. CDR3 in DNA: TGCGCCAGCAGTCAAACAGGCTTGGGGGAGACCCAGTACTTC. Its protein is CASSQTGLGETQYF. The chain combines TRBV10-2 with TRBJ2-5; tentatively, D is TRBD1 (5 bases). V was shortened by 5 bases and J by 5 bases, with 15 bases between the two germline ends. Germline V gene sequence: CDR1 WSHSY, CDR2 SAAADI. This CDR3 region has 14 residues.

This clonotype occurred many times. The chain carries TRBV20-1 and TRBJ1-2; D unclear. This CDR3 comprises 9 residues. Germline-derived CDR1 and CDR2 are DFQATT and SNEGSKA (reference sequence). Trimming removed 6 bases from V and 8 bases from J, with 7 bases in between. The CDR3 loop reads CSAVRGYTF. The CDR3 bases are TGCAGTGCAGTTCGCGGCTACACCTTC.

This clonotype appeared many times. This chain's CDR3 is CATSDPLRDTQYF. CDR3 in DNA: TGTGCCACCAGTGATCCGCTCAGGGATACGCAGTATTTT. This chain links TRBV24-1 with TRBJ2-3, with unresolved D. Per germline, CDR1 KGHDR and CDR2 SFDVKD. Trimming cost V 3 bases and J 6 bases, with 9 bases left between them. This CDR3 spans 13 amino acids.

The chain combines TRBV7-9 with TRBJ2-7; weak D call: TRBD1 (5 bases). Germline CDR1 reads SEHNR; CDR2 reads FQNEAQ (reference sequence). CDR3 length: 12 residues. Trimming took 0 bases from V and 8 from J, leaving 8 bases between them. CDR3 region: CASSLAQGQQYV. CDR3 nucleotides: TGTGCCAGCAGCTTAGCGCAGGGCCAGCAGTACGTC.

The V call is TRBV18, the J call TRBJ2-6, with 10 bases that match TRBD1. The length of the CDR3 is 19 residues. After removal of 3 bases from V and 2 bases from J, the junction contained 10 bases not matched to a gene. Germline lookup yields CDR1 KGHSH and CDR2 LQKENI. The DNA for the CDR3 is TGTGCCAGCTCACCTATCCGGGACAGGGGAATTGCTGGGGCCAACGTCCTGACTTTC. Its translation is CASSPIRDRGIAGANVLTF.

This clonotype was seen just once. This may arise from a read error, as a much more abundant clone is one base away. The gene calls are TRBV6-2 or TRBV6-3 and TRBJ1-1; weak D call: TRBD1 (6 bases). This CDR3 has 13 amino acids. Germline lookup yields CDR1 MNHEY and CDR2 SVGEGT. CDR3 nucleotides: TGTGACAGCAACCAACAGGGAAACACTGAAGCTTTCTTT. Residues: CDSNQQGNTEAFF.

The CDR3 DNA sequence: TGCAGTGCTAGAGATCGGGAGGGGCCCACAGATACGCAGTATTTT. Protein: CSARDREGPTDTQYF. This chain joins TRBV20-1 and TRBJ2-3; 8 bases map to TRBD2. Germline V gives CDR1 DFQATT, CDR2 SNEGSKA (reference sequence). This CDR3 is built from 15 residues. V shed 0 bases and J 2 bases; nucleotides not matched to a gene: 4.

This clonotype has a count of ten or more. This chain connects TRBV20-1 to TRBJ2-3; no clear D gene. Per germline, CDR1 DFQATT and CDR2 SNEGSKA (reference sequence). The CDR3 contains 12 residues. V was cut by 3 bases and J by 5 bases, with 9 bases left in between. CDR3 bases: TGCAGTGCTAGGCCAATAGGAGATACGCAGTATTTT. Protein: CSARPIGDTQYF.

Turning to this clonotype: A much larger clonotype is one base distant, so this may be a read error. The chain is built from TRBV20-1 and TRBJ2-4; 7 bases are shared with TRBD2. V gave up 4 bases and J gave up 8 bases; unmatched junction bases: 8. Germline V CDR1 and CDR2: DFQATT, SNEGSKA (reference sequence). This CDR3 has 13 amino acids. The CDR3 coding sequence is TGCAGTGCTAAACAGACTAGCAAGTACATTCAGTACTTC. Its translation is CSAKQTSKYIQYF.

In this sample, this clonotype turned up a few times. CDR3 bases: TGCGCCAGCAGCCATGAAGTCGGGACTAGCTCCTACAATGAGCAGTTCTTC. Amino acids: CASSHEVGTSSYNEQFF. The J gene is TRBJ2-1, the V gene TRBV4-1; 8 bases match TRBD2. The J segment lost 0 bases and the V segment lost 3 bases, leaving 7 bases of the junction unmatched. CDR1 is MGHRA, CDR2 YSYEKL, per germline. The CDR3 loop spans 17 amino acids.

CDR3 sequence: CASSPHSGANVLTF. The CDR3 coding sequence is TGTGCCAGCAGCCCCCACTCTGGGGCCAACGTCCTGACTTTC. The V and J genes are TRBV6-4 and TRBJ2-6; no clear D gene. Trimming removed 6 bases from V and 0 bases from J, with 6 bases in between. Germline V gene lookup returns CDR1 MRHNA and CDR2 SNTAGT. This CDR3 contains 14 residues.

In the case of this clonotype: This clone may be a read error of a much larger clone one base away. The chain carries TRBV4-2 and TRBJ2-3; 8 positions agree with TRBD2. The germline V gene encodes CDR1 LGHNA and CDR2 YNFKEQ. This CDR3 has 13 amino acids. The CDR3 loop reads CASSRTSTDTRYF. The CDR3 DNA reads TGTGCCAGCAGCCGGACTAGCACAGATACGCGGTATTTT.

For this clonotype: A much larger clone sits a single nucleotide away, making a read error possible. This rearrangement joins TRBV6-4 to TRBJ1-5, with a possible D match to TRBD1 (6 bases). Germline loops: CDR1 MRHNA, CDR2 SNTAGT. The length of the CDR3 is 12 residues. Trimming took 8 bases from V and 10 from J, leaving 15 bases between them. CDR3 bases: TGTGCCAGCGAGGGGGGATTGCATCCCCAGCATTTT. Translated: CASEGGLHPQHF.

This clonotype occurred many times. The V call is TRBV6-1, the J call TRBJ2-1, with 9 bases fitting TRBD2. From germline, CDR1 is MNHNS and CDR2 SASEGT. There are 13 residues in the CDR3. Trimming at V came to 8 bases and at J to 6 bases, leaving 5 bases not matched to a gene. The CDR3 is CASGEAGGNEQFF. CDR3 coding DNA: TGTGCCAGCGGGGAAGCGGGGGGCAATGAGCAGTTCTTC.